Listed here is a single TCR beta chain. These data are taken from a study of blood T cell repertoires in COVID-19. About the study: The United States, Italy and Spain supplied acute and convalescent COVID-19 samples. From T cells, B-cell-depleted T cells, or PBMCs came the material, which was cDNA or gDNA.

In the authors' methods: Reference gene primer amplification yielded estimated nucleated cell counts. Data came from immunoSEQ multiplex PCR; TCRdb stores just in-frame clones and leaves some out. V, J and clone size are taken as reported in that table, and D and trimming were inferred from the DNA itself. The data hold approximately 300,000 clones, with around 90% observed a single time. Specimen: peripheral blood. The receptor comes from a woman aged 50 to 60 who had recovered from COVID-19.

CDR3 residues: CASSPKGVGNSPLHF. The CDR3 DNA follows: TGTGCCAGCAGCCCTAAGGGGGTCGGTAATTCACCCCTCCACTTT. The J gene is TRBJ1-6, the V gene TRBV3-1 (or the pseudogene TRBV3-2), with D maybe TRBD1 (6 bases). V lost 4 bases and J 6 bases, leaving 13 bases between the germline ends. Germline V CDR1 and CDR2: LGHDT, YNNKEL (reference sequence). This CDR3 is 15 amino acids long.